This T cell receptor (beta chain) was captured in a study of blood T cell repertoires in COVID-19. Original handling: Nucleated cell number was recorded as an estimate derived from reference gene primer amplification. Method: immunoSEQ multiplex PCR; TCRdb's copy keeps in-frame clones and lacks some. V, J and clone size reflect that table, while D and trimming were determined from the DNA. This table has around 620,000 clones, just under 90% appearing once. This receptor was taken from a woman younger than 30 with acute or convalescent COVID-19. Specimen: peripheral blood.

Here the CDR3 reads CSVVGDRPDEAFF. CDR3 sequence (DNA): TGCAGCGTTGTGGGGGACAGACCAGATGAAGCTTTCTTT. The genes are TRBV29-1 and TRBJ1-1; 7 nucleotides align to TRBD1. The CDR3 is made up of 13 amino acids. The germline gives CDR1 SQVTM, CDR2 ANQGSEA. Trimming took 4 bases from V and 7 from J; bases not matched to a gene: 9.